This T cell receptor (beta chain) was recovered during a study of shared clonotypes between healthy human individuals. Study-wide context: A couple of female and three male donors aged 18 to 49 were enrolled. Study findings and constraints: Across subsets, estimated richness was generally greater for naive than for memory populations.

The protocol was immunoSEQ multiplex PCR, while the TCRdb copy is restricted to in-frame clones and leaves out a portion. The sample holds a few hundred thousand clones, around 87% seen once. Trimming shortened V by 0 bases and J by 6 bases, and 12 bases separated the two germline ends. This CDR3 has 14 amino acids. Germline-derived CDR1 and CDR2 are MNHEY and SMNVEV (reference sequence). This clone occurred many times. Its target is unknown. V and J are TRBV27 and TRBJ2-7, with D maybe TRBD2 (5 bases). The receptor was isolated from a man between 18 and 29 years old in good health. Sequenced: memory CD8+ T cells sorted from blood. Described subset: CD45RO+ cells pooled with CCR7-negative TemRA cells. The CDR3 region has the DNA TGTGCCAGCAGTTTATCTGTCAGTGGACTCGAGCAGTACTTC. The encoded protein is CASSLSVSGLEQYF.